Listed here are 5 T cell receptor beta chains from one sample, sequenced in a study of blood T cells in healthy people across ages. PCR was performed a second time for about 6 to 11 cycles using a sample-barcoded 5' primer and a J-beta primer mix. One entry per CDR3 protein, called by TCRdb with MiXCR from the 5' RACE reads. Of under 850,000 distinct CDR3 sequences listed, 35% to 40% were seen once; the top ten hold approximately 12%. The specimen was blood. Every receptor here comes from a man younger than 35 in good health.

This clonotype was picked up a small number of times. The rearrangement links TRBV5-1 to TRBJ1-1; a possible D gene is TRBD1 (6 bases). The CDR3 sequence is 14 residues long. Trimming stripped 5 bases from V and 2 bases from J, with 13 bases between. In germline, CDR1 is SGHRS, CDR2 YFSETQ. This chain's CDR3 is CASRRGGGNTEAFF. CDR3 nucleotide sequence: TGCGCCAGCAGACGGGGAGGGGGTAACACTGAAGCTTTCTTT.

This clonotype was observed a few times. The V call is TRBV12-3 or TRBV12-4, the J call TRBJ2-4, with D perhaps assigned TRBD1 or TRBD2 (5 bases each). The CDR3 extends over 17 amino acids. Trimming stripped 2 bases from V and 1 base from J, with 15 bases between. The chain's CDR3 is CASSLSAGALAKNIQYF. CDR3 in DNA: TGTGCCAGCAGTTTATCTGCCGGGGCCCTTGCCAAAAACATTCAGTACTTC.

This clonotype has a count of ten or more. The CDR3 is CASSSTDRVETQYF. CDR3 sequence (DNA): TGTGCCAGCAGCTCAACGGACAGGGTGGAGACCCAGTACTTC. This chain links TRBV21-1 with TRBJ2-5; the D segment call TRBD1 is taken from the table without a DNA check. TRBV21-1 is assigned pseudogene status. The CDR3 consists of 14 residues.

This clonotype appeared many times. The rearrangement links TRBV7-3 to TRBJ2-5; tentative D call: TRBD2 (6 bases). This CDR3 has 14 amino acids. In germline, CDR1 is SGHTA, CDR2 FQGTGA. V was shortened by 2 bases and J by 5 bases, with 12 bases between the two germline ends. The CDR3 DNA sequence: TGTGCCAGCAGCTTAGAACTAGCTGAGGAGACCCAGTACTTC. This encodes CASSLELAEETQYF.

The table lists this clonotype with a few counts. The chain joins TRBV20-1 to TRBJ1-1; unclear D gene. V shed 6 bases and J shed 0 bases, with 11 bases lying between them. Germline V CDR1 and CDR2: DFQATT, SNEGSKA (reference sequence). The CDR3 has 13 residues. CDR3 nucleotides: TGCAGTGCCCCCCCCAATATGAACACTGAAGCTTTCTTT. Encoded protein: CSAPPNMNTEAFF.